This T cell receptor beta chain was observed in a study of T cell repertoires in ileal Crohn's disease. The repertoire was sequenced with immunoSEQ multiplex PCR; TCRdb's copy has only in-frame clones and lacks some. The table has some 4,100 clones, 74% seen once. This clone was seen only a few times. V was cut by 5 bases and J by 1 base, with 17 bases left in between. CDR1 and CDR2 (germline): SNHLY, FYNNEI. The CDR3 contains 16 residues. The sequenced material came from ileal tissue. This rearrangement joins TRBV2 to TRBJ1-1, with D perhaps matching TRBD1 (5 bases). This receptor was identified in an adult with Crohn's disease. The CDR3 nucleotides are TGTGCCAGCAGTCTATATGTCACAGGACCGAACACTGAAGCTTTCTTT. Its translation is CASSLYVTGPNTEAFF.